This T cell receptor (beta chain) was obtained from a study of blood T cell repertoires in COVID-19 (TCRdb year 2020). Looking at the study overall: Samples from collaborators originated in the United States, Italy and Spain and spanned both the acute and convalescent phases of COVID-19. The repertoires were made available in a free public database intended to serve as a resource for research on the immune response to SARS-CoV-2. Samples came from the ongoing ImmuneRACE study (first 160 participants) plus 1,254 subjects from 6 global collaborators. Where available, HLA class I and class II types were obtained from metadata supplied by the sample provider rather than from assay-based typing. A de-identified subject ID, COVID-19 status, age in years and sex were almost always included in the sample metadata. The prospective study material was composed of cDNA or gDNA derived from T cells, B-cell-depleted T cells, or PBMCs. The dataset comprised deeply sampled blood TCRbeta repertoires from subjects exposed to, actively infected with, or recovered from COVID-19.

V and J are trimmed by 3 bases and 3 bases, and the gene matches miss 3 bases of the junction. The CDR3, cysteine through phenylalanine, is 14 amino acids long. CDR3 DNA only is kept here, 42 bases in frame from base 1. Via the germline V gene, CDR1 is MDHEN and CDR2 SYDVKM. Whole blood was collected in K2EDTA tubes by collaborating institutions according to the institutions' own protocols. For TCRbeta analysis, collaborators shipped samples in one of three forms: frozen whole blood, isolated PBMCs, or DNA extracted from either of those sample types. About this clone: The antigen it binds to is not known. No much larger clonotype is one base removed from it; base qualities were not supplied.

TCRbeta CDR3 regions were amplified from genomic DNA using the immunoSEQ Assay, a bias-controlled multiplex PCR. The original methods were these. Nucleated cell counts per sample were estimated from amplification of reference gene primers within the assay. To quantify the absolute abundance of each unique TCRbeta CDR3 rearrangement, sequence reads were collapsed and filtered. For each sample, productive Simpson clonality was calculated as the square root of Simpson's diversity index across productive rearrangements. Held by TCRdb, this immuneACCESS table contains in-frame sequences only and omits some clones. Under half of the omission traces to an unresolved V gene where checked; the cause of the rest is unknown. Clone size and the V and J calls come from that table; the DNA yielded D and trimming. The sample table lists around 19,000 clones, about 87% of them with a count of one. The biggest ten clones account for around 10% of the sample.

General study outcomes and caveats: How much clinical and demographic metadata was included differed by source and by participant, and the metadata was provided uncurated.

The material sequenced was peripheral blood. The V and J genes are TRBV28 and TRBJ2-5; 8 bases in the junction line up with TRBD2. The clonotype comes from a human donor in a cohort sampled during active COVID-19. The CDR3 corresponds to CASSFSGVEETQYF. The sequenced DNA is TGTGCCAGCAGTTTTAGCGGGGTGGAAGAGACCCAGTACTTC. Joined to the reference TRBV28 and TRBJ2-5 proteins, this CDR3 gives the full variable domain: DVKVTQSSRYLVKRTGEKVFLECVQDMDHENMFWYRQDPGLGLRLIYFSYDVKMKEKGDIPEGYSVSREKKERFSLILESASTNQTSMYLCASSFSGVEETQYFGPGTRLLVL.